These T cell receptor beta chains were read from a single sample in a study of T-cell memory formation after mild COVID-19. TCRdb re-analysed the 5' RACE reads in MiXCR, keeping a single row per CDR3 protein. Of a few hundred thousand distinct CDR3 sequences listed, about a sixth are singletons. Material for sequencing was PBMCs or a T cell subset sorted from them (not recorded which). Receptors originate from a man younger than 30 who had mild COVID-19 (a few samples of this study predate the infection). Cell type and time point are not known. Both conserved end residues are part of each CDR3. The D gene is left open where the match is weak. A clone size is listed for some rows: how often the clone was seen (once, few, many), or a class if it is expanded.

NA | TRBJ1-2 | few | TRBV4-3 | CASRGDVYGYTF | TGCGCCAGCAGGGGGGATGTCTATGGCTACACCTTC
NA | TRBJ2-5 | NA | TRBV20-1 | CSARGDLEAF | TGCAGTGCTAGAGGCGACTTAGAGGCCTTC
TRBD2 | TRBJ2-5 | few | TRBV20-1 | CSAPRGGGETQYF | TGCAGTGCTCCGCGGGGGGGCGGAGAGACCCAGTACTTC
NA | TRBJ2-1 | NA | TRBV4-2 | CASSQDLLGDEQFF | TGTGCCAGCAGCCAAGATCTCCTCGGAGATGAGCAGTTCTTC
NA | TRBJ2-5 | NA | TRBV27 | CASSSNLYQETQYF | TGTGCCAGCAGTTCTAACTTGTACCAAGAGACCCAGTACTTC
NA | TRBJ1-6 | NA | TRBV18 | CASSPRENSPLHF | TGTGCCAGCTCACCCAGGGAGAATTCACCCCTCCACTTT
NA | TRBJ2-2 | few | TRBV10-3 | CAISTTSGAGELFF | TGTGCCATCAGCACAACTTCTGGAGCCGGGGAGCTGTTTTTT
NA | TRBJ2-1 | few | TRBV6-6 | CASSFTADEQFF | TGTGCCAGCAGTTTTACTGCGGATGAGCAGTTCTTC
NA | TRBJ1-1 | many | TRBV6-2/TRBV6-3 | CASSYSGANTEAFF | TGTGCCAGCAGTTACTCGGGGGCGAACACTGAAGCTTTCTTT
NA | TRBJ1-1 | NA | TRBV24-1 | CATSAWGNTEAFF | TGTGCCACCAGTGCATGGGGGAACACTGAAGCTTTCTTT
NA | TRBJ1-2 | few | TRBV30 | CAWSVRSIGRPYTF | TGTGCCTGGAGTGTTAGGAGCATTGGCCGTCCCTACACCTTC
NA | TRBJ2-7 | NA | TRBV29-1 | CSVEETGADSYEQYF | TGCAGCGTTGAAGAGACCGGGGCGGACTCCTACGAGCAGTACTTC
NA | TRBJ2-5 | NA | TRBV7-9 | CASSPIRETQYF | TGTGCCAGCAGCCCCATACGAGAGACCCAGTACTTC
TRBD1 | TRBJ2-3 | NA | TRBV4-3 | CASSPGQGGGTDTQYF | TGCGCCAGCAGCCCCGGACAGGGGGGAGGCACAGATACGCAGTATTTT
NA | TRBJ1-5 | few | TRBV19 | CATTWGFYSNQPQHF | TGTGCCACCACTTGGGGCTTCTATAGCAATCAGCCCCAGCATTTT
NA | TRBJ2-2 | NA | TRBV7-3 | CASSLRQSTGELFF | TGTGCCAGCAGCTTACGACAGAGTACCGGGGAGCTGTTTTTT
NA | TRBJ2-1 | NA | TRBV9 | CASSVQGTGNNEQFF | TGTGCCAGCAGCGTACAGGGGACTGGCAACAATGAGCAGTTCTTC
NA | TRBJ2-2 | few | TRBV24-1 | CATSDPPGRGTGELFF | TGTGCCACCAGTGACCCTCCGGGACGTGGCACCGGGGAGCTGTTTTTT
NA | TRBJ1-1 | NA | TRBV7-8 | CASSLGAGDRAFF | TGTGCCAGCAGCTTAGGGGCAGGGGATCGAGCTTTCTTT
NA | TRBJ2-2 | NA | TRBV18 | CASSIMTNLRNTGELFF | TGTGCCAGCTCCATAATGACGAATTTAAGGAACACCGGGGAGCTGTTTTTT
NA | TRBJ1-1 | NA | TRBV14 | CASSHSAGGQGLTEAFF | TGTGCCAGCAGCCATTCGGCCGGCGGGCAGGGCCTCACTGAAGCTTTCTTT
NA | TRBJ2-5 | many | TRBV6-2/TRBV6-3 | CASSYSGVRETQYF | TGTGCCAGCAGTTACTCAGGGGTTCGGGAGACCCAGTACTTC
NA | TRBJ1-3 | NA | TRBV12-3/TRBV12-4 | CASSLMNTIYF | TGTGCCAGCAGTTTAATGAACACCATATATTTT
NA | TRBJ2-3 | few | TRBV15 | CATNGKNTDTQYF | TGTGCCACCAACGGAAAAAACACAGATACGCAGTATTTT
NA | TRBJ2-7 | few | TRBV27 | CASSPIPGGQYEQYF | TGTGCCAGCAGTCCGATCCCCGGGGGGCAGTACGAGCAGTACTTC
NA | TRBJ1-5 | NA | TRBV7-9 | CASSREGGLSNQPQHF | TGTGCCAGCAGCCGAGAAGGGGGGTTAAGCAATCAGCCCCAGCATTTT
NA | TRBJ2-5 | NA | TRBV2 | CASSTEQQETQYF | TGTGCCAGCAGTACCGAGCAGCAAGAGACCCAGTACTTC
NA | TRBJ2-5 | many | TRBV5-1 | CASSPQGGQETQYF | TGCGCCAGCAGCCCTCAGGGGGGCCAAGAGACCCAGTACTTC
NA | TRBJ2-3 | few | TRBV7-3 | CASSLTPVIDTQYF | TGTGCCAGCAGCTTAACCCCTGTCATAGATACGCAGTATTTT
TRBD1 | TRBJ1-5 | NA | TRBV29-1 | CSVGTGLSSNQPQHF | TGCAGCGTGGGGACAGGCCTATCGAGCAATCAGCCCCAGCATTTT
NA | TRBJ2-2 | few | TRBV29-1 | CSVGFTGELFF | TGCAGCGTCGGGTTCACCGGGGAGCTGTTTTTT
TRBD1 | TRBJ1-6 | many | TRBV12-3/TRBV12-4 | CASRTGGYSPLHF | TGTGCCAGCAGGACAGGGGGTTATTCACCCCTCCACTTT
TRBD1 | TRBJ2-3 | NA | TRBV12-3/TRBV12-4 | CASAWGGQGADTQYF | TGTGCCAGCGCCTGGGGCGGACAGGGAGCGGATACGCAGTATTTT
TRBD1 | TRBJ1-2 | NA | TRBV6-6 | CASSDPGTGGRRGYTF | TGTGCCAGCAGTGATCCCGGGACAGGGGGCCGTCGAGGCTACACCTTC
NA | TRBJ2-3 | few | TRBV24-1 | CATSDRQGSSSTDTQYF | TGTGCCACCAGTGATAGGCAGGGGTCCTCTTCCACAGATACGCAGTATTTT
NA | TRBJ2-1 | NA | TRBV7-2 | CASSPAVVRRWGEFF | TGTGCCAGCAGCCCAGCTGTTGTTCGGAGGTGGGGTGAGTTCTTC
NA | TRBJ1-4 | once | TRBV21-1 | CASSNRPGGEKLFF | TGTGCCAGCAGCAACAGGCCGGGAGGAGAAAAACTGTTTTTT
NA | TRBJ2-2 | NA | TRBV24-1 | CATSDPIANTGELFF | TGTGCCACCAGTGATCCCATCGCGAACACCGGGGAGCTGTTTTTT
NA | TRBJ1-1 | NA | TRBV20-1 | CSARPPGARTEAFF | TGCAGTGCTAGACCCCCGGGGGCAAGGACTGAAGCTTTCTTT
TRBD2 | TRBJ2-3 | NA | TRBV5-4 | CASGRADTQYF | TGTGCCAGCGGGAGGGCAGATACGCAGTATTTT
NA | TRBJ2-1 | once | TRBV29-1 | CSVEAPPGRSYNEQFF | TGCAGCGTTGAAGCCCCGCCGGGGCGCTCCTACAATGAGCAGTTCTTC
TRBD1 | TRBJ1-5 | few | TRBV5-1 | CASSPGTGAHHSNQPQHF | TGCGCCAGCAGCCCAGGGACAGGGGCTCATCATAGCAATCAGCCCCAGCATTTT
TRBD1 | TRBJ2-1 | NA | TRBV15 | CATSKGASVGVMEQFF | TGTGCCACCAGCAAGGGGGCGTCTGTAGGGGTAATGGAGCAGTTCTTC
NA | TRBJ2-5 | few | TRBV9 | CASSPSGVEETQYF | TGTGCCAGCAGCCCCTCGGGGGTGGAAGAGACCCAGTACTTC
NA | TRBJ2-2 | NA | TRBV5-1 | CASRPYGRESGELFF | TGCGCCAGCAGACCATATGGCAGGGAATCAGGGGAGCTGTTTTTT
NA | TRBJ1-1 | few | TRBV20-1 | CSAPKGRTEAFF | TGCAGTGCCCCCAAGGGTCGGACTGAAGCTTTCTTT
NA | TRBJ1-1 | few | TRBV27 | CASSQSLAREAFF | TGTGCCAGCAGCCAGTCTTTGGCCCGAGAAGCTTTCTTT
TRBD1 | TRBJ1-1 | NA | TRBV6-2/TRBV6-3 | CASSSDEWTGPEAFF | TGTGCCAGCAGTTCCGATGAGTGGACAGGACCTGAAGCTTTCTTT
NA | TRBJ1-1 | few | TRBV2 | CASSDERGYTEAFF | TGTGCCAGCAGTGATGAAAGGGGATACACTGAAGCTTTCTTT
NA | TRBJ1-5 | few | TRBV28 | CASSLWGDDSNQPQHF | TGTGCCAGCTCTCTCTGGGGGGATGATAGCAATCAGCCCCAGCATTTT
NA | TRBJ1-6 | NA | TRBV4-1 | CASSQRTLYSPLHF | TGCGCCAGCAGCCAAAGGACATTATATTCACCCCTCCACTTT